Listed below are T cell receptor beta chains from one sample, sequenced in a study of shared clonotypes between healthy human individuals. Clones were sequenced by immunoSEQ multiplex PCR, and TCRdb holds only the in-frame ones, with some missing. The data contain 950,000 to 1,300,000 clones, about 75% of them singletons. Material: memory CD4+ T cells sorted from blood. All receptors derive from a young man in good health. The CDR3 runs from the conserved cysteine through the conserved F or W. D genes are given only for firm matches. For some rows the clone size is stated as once, few or many, or as a class when expanded; others skip it.

TRBV5-6	TRBJ2-5	.	TRBD2	TGTGCCAGCAGCACTGCTACTAGCGCCGTAGAGACCCAGTACTTC	CASSTATSAVETQYF
TRBV10-3	TRBJ2-7	.	TRBD1	TGTGCCATCAGAGAGCGTTCACCGGGACAGGGTTTGAGCGAGCAGTACTTC	CAIRERSPGQGLSEQYF
TRBV21-1	TRBJ1-2	.	.	TGTGCCAGCAGCAAAGGGCCAGCCTCAAATAACTATGGCTACACCTTC	CASSKGPASNNYGYTF
TRBV6-5	TRBJ2-7	.	TRBD2	TGTGCCAGCAGAATCGGGACTAGCGGGACCTACGAGCAGTACTTC	CASRIGTSGTYEQYF
TRBV4-3	TRBJ2-3	few	.	TGCGCCAGCAGCCCGGGACTTTTTAGCACAGATACGCAGTATTTT	CASSPGLFSTDTQYF
TRBV30	TRBJ1-4	.	.	TGTGCCTGGAGGGTCGGGGCTAAAGAAAAACTGTTTTTT	CAWRVGAKEKLFF
TRBV7-7	TRBJ1-3	.	.	TGTGCTAGCAGCTTGGGTTCTGGAAACACCATATATTTT	CASSLGSGNTIYF
TRBV7-8	TRBJ2-3	few	TRBD2	TGTGCCAGCAGCTTAGACCTTAGCGGGGGGGCCTGGACTTTCACAGATACGCAGTATTTT	CASSLDLSGGAWTFTDTQYF
TRBV4-1	TRBJ2-1	.	TRBD2	TGCGCCAGCAGCCGTCTGCGGGGGGCCTCCTACAATGAGCAGTTCTTC	CASSRLRGASYNEQFF
TRBV5-1	TRBJ2-3	once	.	TGCGCCAGCAGGTTTCTTGGGGTCACAGATACGCAGTATTTT	CASRFLGVTDTQYF
TRBV10-1	TRBJ1-2	.	.	TGCGCCAGCAGTGAGCAGAAATACTATGGCTACACCTTC	CASSEQKYYGYTF
TRBV28	TRBJ1-2	.	.	TGTGCCAGCAAGGATGCGGGCGAGTATGGCTACACCTTC	CASKDAGEYGYTF
TRBV2	TRBJ2-7	.	TRBD2	TGTGCCAGTTCTAGACTAGCGGGAGTAAACGAGCAGTACTTC	CASSRLAGVNEQYF
TRBV12-2	TRBJ1-5	once	.	TGTGCAAGTCGCTTAGCTTTCGGGACCGCTGATAGCAATCAGCCCCAGCATTTT	CASRLAFGTADSNQPQHF
TRBV19	TRBJ1-1	.	.	TGTGCCAGTAGTAGGGCCGGGACGGGGCTAACTGAAGCTTTCTTT	CASSRAGTGLTEAFF
TRBV2	TRBJ2-1	.	.	TGTGCCAGCAGTGAACCACTACAGAGCTCCTACAATGAGCAGTTCTTC	CASSEPLQSSYNEQFF
TRBV19	TRBJ1-1	.	.	TGTGCCAGTAGTACTTGGAACGACAGAAACACTGAAGCTTTCTTT	CASSTWNDRNTEAFF
TRBV28	TRBJ1-2	.	.	TGTGCCAGCAGTTTGGTAGGGGTCTATGGCTACACCTTC	CASSLVGVYGYTF
TRBV4-1	TRBJ1-6	.	.	TGCGCCAGCAGCCAAGTTTCGCTGCTAAGCTCCTATAATTCACCCCTCCACTTT	CASSQVSLLSSYNSPLHF
TRBV2	TRBJ2-7	few	.	TGTGCCAGCAGTGAAGGAAACTACGAGCAGTACTTC	CASSEGNYEQYF
TRBV2	TRBJ2-7	.	.	TGTGCCAGCAGTGAAGCATGGGGCGCGGGCTACGAGCAGTACTTC	CASSEAWGAGYEQYF
TRBV6-1	TRBJ1-3	.	.	TGTGCCAGCAGTTTCCGGACGGCCACTGGAAACACCATATATTTT	CASSFRTATGNTIYF
TRBV5-4	TRBJ2-2	.	TRBD1	TGTGCCAGCAGCATACAGGGGGCCAGCACCGGGGAGCTGTTTTTT	CASSIQGASTGELFF
TRBV25-1	TRBJ2-2	.	.	TGTGCCAGCAGTGGGACGCCTGGGACCGGGGAGCTGTTTTTT	CASSGTPGTGELFF
TRBV7-9	TRBJ1-1	few	TRBD1	TGTGCCAGCAGCTTACACGGACAGGGGGCGGGCACTGAAGCTTTCTTT	CASSLHGQGAGTEAFF
TRBV6-1	TRBJ1-5	.	.	TGTGCCAGCAGTGAAAGGTTAGGGAATCAGCCCCAGCATTTT	CASSERLGNQPQHF
TRBV9	TRBJ2-1	.	TRBD2	TGTGCCAGCAGCTCACGGACTAGCGGGAGGAATGAGCAGTTCTTC	CASSSRTSGRNEQFF
TRBV4-1	TRBJ2-2	.	.	TGCGCCAGCAGCCAAGAGCCTCAGGGCGGGGCGAACACCGGGGAGCTGTTTTTT	CASSQEPQGGANTGELFF
TRBV18	TRBJ2-1	.	.	TGTGCCAGCTCACCATTCGATGGGAATGAGCAGTTCTTC	CASSPFDGNEQFF
TRBV27	TRBJ1-1	.	.	TGTGCCAGCAGTTCCCAGGGGCGGACTGAAGCTTTCTTT	CASSSQGRTEAFF
TRBV7-2	TRBJ2-1	once	.	TGTGCCAGCAGCTTAGGACTGGACCCCCGAAATGAGCAGTTCTTC	CASSLGLDPRNEQFF
TRBV7-5	TRBJ1-3	.	.	TGTGCCAGAAGCTTAAAGGAGGAGGTGTCCTCTGGAAACACCATATATTTT	CARSLKEEVSSGNTIYF
TRBV10-1	TRBJ2-1	.	TRBD2	TGCGCCAGCAGTGAGGATAGCGGGATCGGGCGGGTAGAGCAGTTCTTC	CASSEDSGIGRVEQFF
TRBV4-1	TRBJ2-1	.	TRBD2	TGCGCCAGCAGCCAAGTAGCGGGAGAGGGTGAGCAGTTCTTC	CASSQVAGEGEQFF
TRBV11-2	TRBJ2-7	.	.	TGTGCCAGCAGCCGAAACTTGGACGAGCAGTACTTC	CASSRNLDEQYF
TRBV15	TRBJ1-3	.	.	TGTGCCACCAGCAGACCGGGACTGGGAAACACCATATATTTT	CATSRPGLGNTIYF
TRBV7-2	TRBJ2-7	.	TRBD2	TGTGCCAGCAGCTTGACTAGCGGAACTTCCTACGAGCAGTACTTC	CASSLTSGTSYEQYF
TRBV5-6	TRBJ2-7	.	.	TGTGCCAGCAGCTTGGGCGGGACAGTCTACGAGCAGTACTTC	CASSLGGTVYEQYF
TRBV5-1	TRBJ2-3	.	.	TGCGCCAGCAGCTCAGTAAAGGGCCGGGGCACAGATACGCAGTATTTT	CASSSVKGRGTDTQYF
TRBV27	TRBJ2-4	.	.	TGTGCCAGCATTATAAGGCCGAACCTAGCCAAAAACATTCAGTACTTC	CASIIRPNLAKNIQYF
TRBV4-1	TRBJ2-5	.	TRBD2	TGCGCCAGCAGCCAAGGGATCGGGCTAGCGGGGGCCCAGCGGGAGACCCAGTACTTC	CASSQGIGLAGAQRETQYF
TRBV5-4	TRBJ2-5	.	.	TGTGCCAGCAGCTTGGCTGGAGGGGACGGAAAGACCCAGTACTTC	CASSLAGGDGKTQYF
TRBV5-1	TRBJ2-2	.	.	TGCGCCAGCAGCTCCGGGGGTTTAACCGGGGAGCTGTTTTTT	CASSSGGLTGELFF
TRBV23-1	TRBJ2-5	few	.	TGCGCCAGCAGTCGAGGACAGTTACTTTCTCAAGAGACCCAGTACTTC	CASSRGQLLSQETQYF
TRBV6-1	TRBJ1-4	once	.	TGTGCCAGCAGTGAGGGGCAGTTAGCTAATGAAAAACTGTTTTTT	CASSEGQLANEKLFF
TRBV10-3	TRBJ1-2	.	.	TGTGCCATCAGTACGTTAGACGGGGAGACGAATGGCTACACCTTC	CAISTLDGETNGYTF
TRBV28	TRBJ2-2	once	.	TGTGCCAGCAGTTTTACGGCAGCCACCGGGGAGCTGTTTTTT	CASSFTAATGELFF
TRBV27	TRBJ2-5	few	TRBD1	TGTGCCAGCAGCTCGGGACAGGGGAGGGAGACCCAGTACTTC	CASSSGQGRETQYF
TRBV7-2	TRBJ2-7	.	TRBD1	TGTGCCAGCAGCTCTACCGGGACAGGGGGCGAGTACGAGCAGTACTTC	CASSSTGTGGEYEQYF
TRBV12-5	TRBJ1-1	.	.	TGTGCTAGTGCCCAGGTGGGAGGCACTGAAGCTTTCTTT	CASAQVGGTEAFF
TRBV5-1	TRBJ2-1	.	TRBD2	TGCGCCAGCAGCTTGGCCGCTAGCGGGGGATACAATGAGCAGTTCTTC	CASSLAASGGYNEQFF
TRBV11-3	TRBJ2-2	few	TRBD2	TGTGCCAGCAGCCCCTTGAGCGGGGGGGCGACCGGGGAGCTGTTTTTT	CASSPLSGGATGELFF
TRBV7-2	TRBJ1-3	.	.	TGTGCCAGCAGCGCCTCGGCAGTAACCGGAAACACCATATATTTT	CASSASAVTGNTIYF